Detailed here is one T cell receptor beta chain. These data are taken from a study of T cell changes during pregnancy in multiple sclerosis. The method was immunoSEQ multiplex PCR; TCRdb's version includes in-frame clones alone and lacks a portion of them. The data contain 50,000 or so clones, 80% to 95% of them singletons. V gave up 3 bases and J gave up 0 bases; unmatched junction bases: 5. The CDR3 covers 17 residues. Germline V gene sequence: CDR1 LNHDA, CDR2 SQIVND (reference sequence). The sample in question was CD4+ T cells from peripheral blood mononuclear cells, obtained in the third trimester of pregnancy. The origin of this receptor is a female donor with multiple sclerosis, enrolled in a pregnancy study. V gene TRBV19 combines with J gene TRBJ1-1; TRBD1 agrees at 12 bases. The DNA for the CDR3 is TGTGCCAGTAGTATTTGGGACAGGGGGCAGGTGAACACTGAAGCTTTCTTT. Residues: CASSIWDRGQVNTEAFF.